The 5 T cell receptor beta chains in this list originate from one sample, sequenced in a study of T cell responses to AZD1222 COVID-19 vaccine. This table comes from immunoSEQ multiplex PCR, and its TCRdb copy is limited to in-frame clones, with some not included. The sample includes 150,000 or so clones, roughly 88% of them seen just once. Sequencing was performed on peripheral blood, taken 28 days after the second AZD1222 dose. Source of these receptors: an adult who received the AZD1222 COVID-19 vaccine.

The CDR3 here is CASSYQGRHEQYF. The CDR3, as DNA: TGTGCCAGCAGTTATCAAGGGCGGCACGAGCAGTACTTC. The genes are TRBV6-2 or TRBV6-3 and TRBJ2-7; D not certain. This CDR3 comprises 13 residues. V was trimmed by 3 bases and J by 5 bases, leaving 11 bases between them. The germline V gene has CDR1 MNHEY and CDR2 SVGEGT.

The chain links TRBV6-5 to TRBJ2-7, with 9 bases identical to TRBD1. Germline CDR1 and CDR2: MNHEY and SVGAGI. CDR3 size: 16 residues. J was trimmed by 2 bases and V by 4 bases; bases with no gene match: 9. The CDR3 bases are TGTGCCAGCAGTTGGATGACAGGGGGGGAAACCTACGAGCAGTACTTC. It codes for CASSWMTGGETYEQYF.

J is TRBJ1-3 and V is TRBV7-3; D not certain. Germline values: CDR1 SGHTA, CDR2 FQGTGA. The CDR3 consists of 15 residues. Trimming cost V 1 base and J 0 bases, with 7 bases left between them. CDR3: CASSLNGPSGNTIYF. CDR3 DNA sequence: TGTGCCAGCAGCTTAAATGGGCCCTCTGGAAACACCATATATTTT.

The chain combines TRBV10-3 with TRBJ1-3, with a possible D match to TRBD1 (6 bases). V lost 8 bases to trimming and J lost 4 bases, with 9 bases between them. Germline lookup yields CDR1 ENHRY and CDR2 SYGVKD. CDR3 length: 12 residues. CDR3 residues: CAIGGPGNTIYF. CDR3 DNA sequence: TGTGCCATCGGGGGGCCAGGAAACACCATATATTTT.

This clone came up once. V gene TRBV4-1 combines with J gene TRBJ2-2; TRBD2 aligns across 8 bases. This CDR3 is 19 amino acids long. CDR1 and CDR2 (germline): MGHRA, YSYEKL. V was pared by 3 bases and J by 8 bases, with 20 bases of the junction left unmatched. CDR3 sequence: CASSHGLTRSERESGELFF. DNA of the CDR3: TGCGCCAGCAGCCATGGTTTAACCCGATCAGAGCGGGAGAGTGGGGAGCTGTTTTTT.